This TCR beta chain was identified in a study of T cells after yellow fever vaccination. Study conclusions and caveats: Relatively few clonotypes were ones that appeared in both CD4 and CD8 compartments.

In its sample, this clonotype was seen a few times. Antigen unknown. At one of its ends the junction is not consistent with the germline gene, which may arise from a read error. Looked up from germline, CDR1 is SQVTM and CDR2 is ANQGSEA. The CDR3 is 13 residues long. TCRdb analysed the 5' RACE reads with MiXCR anew, one entry per CDR3 protein. The sample carries some 350,000 distinct CDR3 sequences, 11% recorded once. The V call is TRBV29-1, the J call TRBJ1-4; D call uncertain. Specimen: PBMCs, collected on the day of the first yellow fever vaccination. This TCR was sampled from a man younger than 35 who received the YFV17D yellow fever vaccine. CDR3 in amino acids: CSVESALNERLFF. The CDR3, as DNA: TGCAGCGTTGAATCGGCACTTAATGAAAGACTGTTTTTT.